Shown below are 27 T cell receptor beta chains from a single sample sequenced in a study of breast tumors, draining lymph nodes, adjacent tissues (TCRdb year 2016). Library prep was done by multiplex PCR. Sequenced on an Illumina HiSeq 2000. TCRdb handled the public reads itself, with Q25 trimming in fastp and clone calling in MiXCR, and kept productive beta chains. Rows with one shared CDR3 protein collapse into an entry with the most common genes and DNA. This sample gives about 220,000 distinct CDR3 sequences in total; 30% to 35% of them show up just once. The ten biggest clones cover approximately 4% of the sample. Lymph node samples were obtained from the axillary draining lymph nodes of breast cancer patients. Sequencing input: axillary lymph node tissue. The receptors come from a female donor with breast cancer. Some clones in this sample may be carry-over from other donors' samples.

The table lists this clonotype with many counts. The genes are TRBV13 and TRBJ2-5; perhaps TRBD1 as D (6 bases). The CDR3 loop spans 16 amino acids. CDR1 PRHDT and CDR2 FYEKMQ come from the germline V gene (reference sequence). Trimming removed 4 bases from V and 2 bases from J, with 17 bases in between. CDR3 region: CASSSSGRGIQETQYF. CDR3 coding DNA: TGTGCCAGCAGCTCCTCCGGCAGGGGTATTCAAGAGACCCAGTACTTC.

This chain connects TRBV7-2 to TRBJ1-1; perhaps TRBD1 as D (5 bases). Germline values: CDR1 SGHTA, CDR2 FQGNSA. The CDR3 covers 14 residues. Trimming cost V 0 bases and J 5 bases, with 10 bases left between them. The CDR3 loop is CASSLAGLRTEAFF. The CDR3 region has the DNA TGTGCCAGCAGCTTAGCGGGGCTGAGGACTGAAGCTTTCTTT.

On this clonotype: This may be a read error: a much more frequent sequence differs by one nucleotide. The rearrangement joins TRBV5-5 to TRBJ1-2; D remains unclear. The germline V gene encodes CDR1 SGHKS and CDR2 YYEKEE (reference sequence). V lost 5 bases, J lost 4 bases, and 24 bases lay in between. This CDR3 is built from 17 residues. The DNA for the CDR3 is TGTGCCAGCAGTTACTCGAGCAGTGCCGGCCGATCCTATGGCTACACCTTC. Protein product: CASSYSSSAGRSYGYTF.

This sequence joins TRBV2 and TRBJ2-1; TRBD2 matches at 8 bases. The CDR3 has 15 amino acids. V lost 5 bases to trimming and J lost 1 base; unmatched junction nucleotides: 4. CDR1 is SNHLY, CDR2 FYNNEI, per germline. The CDR3 DNA is TGTGCCAGCAGTATAGGACTAGCATCCTACAATGAGCAGTTCTTC. Translating gives CASSIGLASYNEQFF.

This clonotype was observed many times. This chain connects TRBV12-3 or TRBV12-4 to TRBJ2-3; a weak D match, TRBD1 (5 bases). The CDR3 contains 17 residues. Trimming pared 3 bases from V and 0 bases from J, leaving 16 bases between. The CDR3 DNA follows: TGTGCCAGCAGTTTTAGGGGCGGCTCTACTAGCACAGATACGCAGTATTTT. Amino acid sequence: CASSFRGGSTSTDTQYF.

This clonotype was observed at least ten times. CDR3 sequence: CASSLAGTSSYTDTQYF. In nucleotides, the CDR3 is TGCGCCAGCAGCTTGGCCGGGACTAGTTCTTACACAGATACGCAGTATTTT. V gene TRBV5-1 combines with J gene TRBJ2-3; 8 bases agree with TRBD2. The CDR3 totals 17 residues. V shed 0 bases, J shed 2 bases, and the junction held 8 bases outside the gene matches. Germline values: CDR1 SGHRS, CDR2 YFSETQ.

V and J are TRBV4-2 and TRBJ2-7; 10 nucleotides line up with TRBD1. This CDR3 has 17 amino acids. Trimming removed 4 bases from V and 8 bases from J; junction bases left unmatched: 17. CDR1 is LGHNA, CDR2 YNFKEQ, per germline. The CDR3 DNA reads TGTGCCAGCAGCCGAGGGACAGGGGAAAGCAATCAGCCCCAGCAGTACTTC. Encoded protein: CASSRGTGESNQPQQYF.

The table lists this clonotype with many counts. This chain connects TRBV2 to TRBJ1-6, with TRBD1 identical over 10 bases. The junction had 10 bases not matched to a gene; V was cut back by 8 bases and J by 9 bases. CDR1 and CDR2 from the germline V gene are SNHLY and FYNNEI. This CDR3 spans 15 amino acids. The CDR3 sequence is CASGGSGTGVSPLHF. For the CDR3, the DNA is TGTGCCAGCGGGGGGTCCGGGACAGGGGTTTCACCCCTCCACTTT.

The CDR3 here is CASSFRWGGELFF. The CDR3 region has the DNA TGTGCCAGCAGTTTTAGGTGGGGCGGGGAGCTGTTTTTT. The chain is built from TRBV6-4 and TRBJ2-2, with D unclear. This CDR3 is built from 13 residues. The germline V gene has CDR1 MRHNA and CDR2 SNTAGT. V gave up 5 bases and J gave up 7 bases, with 11 bases separating them.

The chain carries TRBV29-1 and TRBJ2-3; D is tentatively TRBD1 or TRBD2 (5 bases each). In germline, CDR1 is SQVTM, CDR2 ANQGSEA. The CDR3 has 13 amino acids. The V gene lost 3 bases and the J gene lost 3 bases, with 10 bases spanning the gap. The CDR3 is CSVDGAGTDTQYF. The CDR3 coding sequence is TGCAGCGTTGACGGGGCCGGGACAGATACGCAGTATTTT.

Many counts were recorded for this clonotype. The chain has TRBV19 and TRBJ2-2; D is perhaps TRBD1 or TRBD2 (5 bases each). The CDR3 contains 14 residues. CDR1 is LNHDA, CDR2 SQIVND, per germline (reference sequence). V was clipped by 7 bases and J by 0 bases, with 9 bases between them. The CDR3 region has the DNA TGTGCCAGTAACCGGGACGCGAACACCGGGGAGCTGTTTTTT. Translating gives CASNRDANTGELFF.

This clonotype was observed many times. J is TRBJ1-5 and V is TRBV6-5, with TRBD1 matching over 9 bases. V lost 4 bases to trimming and J lost 7 bases; unmatched junction nucleotides: 2. CDR1 and CDR2 (germline): MNHEY, SVGAGI. CDR3 size: 13 residues. The CDR3 region is CASSWDRAQPQHF. The CDR3 nucleotides are TGTGCCAGCAGTTGGGACAGGGCCCAGCCCCAGCATTTT.

The sample holds many counts of this clonotype. The chain links TRBV12-5 to TRBJ1-5, with 7 bases lining up with TRBD1. CDR3 length: 16 amino acids. CDR1 and CDR2 from the germline V gene are LGHNT and FRNRAP. Unmatched junction bases numbered 5, after V lost 3 bases and J lost 0 bases. The DNA for the CDR3 is TGTGCTAGTGGTTTCACAGGGGTGCATAGCAATCAGCCCCAGCATTTT. Translation: CASGFTGVHSNQPQHF.

This clonotype was counted at least ten times. The chain joins TRBV6-6 to TRBJ2-5; the match to TRBD1 covers 8 bases. Germline lookup yields CDR1 MNHNY and CDR2 SVGAGI (reference sequence). The CDR3 length is 16 residues. Trimming at V came to 5 bases and at J to 2 bases, leaving 10 bases not matched to a gene. In DNA, the CDR3 is TGTGCCAGCAGTCCTGACAGGGGTCTGGGACAAGAGACCCAGTACTTC. This codes for CASSPDRGLGQETQYF.

Many counts were recorded for this clonotype. The chain carries TRBV6-6 and TRBJ2-1; D possibly matches TRBD1 or TRBD2 (6 bases each). Germline values: CDR1 MNHNY, CDR2 SVGAGI (reference sequence). With 0 bases removed from V and 6 bases from J, the gap between germline ends came to 9 bases. This CDR3 contains 14 residues. CDR3 protein: CASSYSEGGNEQFF. The CDR3 region has the DNA TGTGCCAGCAGTTACTCCGAGGGGGGCAATGAGCAGTTCTTC.

This clonotype was found many times. The chain combines TRBV10-3 with TRBJ1-2, with TRBD1 identical over 9 bases. Germline V gives CDR1 ENHRY, CDR2 SYGVKD. J was trimmed by 2 bases and V by 6 bases; bases with no gene match: 7. The CDR3 spans 15 residues. The CDR3 here is CAIRADRGENYGYTF. The CDR3 DNA reads TGTGCCATCAGAGCGGACAGGGGCGAGAACTATGGCTACACCTTC.

There are many counts of this clonotype. The chain carries TRBV7-2 and TRBJ1-2, with TRBD1 identical over 11 bases. Germline CDR1 is SGHTA and CDR2 is FQGNSA. V lost 6 bases, J lost 4 bases, and 7 bases stayed unmatched. The CDR3 sequence is 15 residues long. The CDR3 loop is CASRTGQGEGYGYTF. CDR3 coding DNA: TGTGCCAGCAGAACGGGACAGGGGGAGGGCTATGGCTACACCTTC.

At least ten counts were recorded for this clonotype. The CDR3 sequence: CASSLVGRGLEETQYF. The CDR3 nucleotides are TGCGCCAGCAGCTTGGTGGGCAGGGGGCTAGAGGAGACCCAGTACTTC. This chain uses TRBV5-1 with TRBJ2-5, with TRBD1 identical over 8 bases. V was clipped by 0 bases and J by 5 bases; unmatched bases: 9. Germline V gives CDR1 SGHRS, CDR2 YFSETQ. The CDR3 length is 16 residues. The full variable domain, in which reference TRBV5-1 and TRBJ2-5 provide the parts outside the CDR3, is KAGVTQTPRYLIKTRGQQVTLSCSPISGHRSVSWYQQTPGQGLQFLFEYFSETQRNKGNFPGRFSGRQFSNSRSEMNVSTLELGDSALYLCASSLVGRGLEETQYFGPGTRLLVL.

The chain has TRBV20-1 and TRBJ2-7, with D unclear. Germline assignment: CDR1 DFQATT and CDR2 SNEGSKA (reference sequence). The length of the CDR3 is 10 residues. The V end lost 6 bases, the J end lost 4 bases, and 7 bases lay between the germline ends. Written as DNA, the CDR3 is TGCAGTGCCCAGGCTTACGAGCAGTACTTC. Encoded protein: CSAQAYEQYF.

This sequence joins TRBV5-6 and TRBJ2-1; 10 positions agree with TRBD2. There are 18 residues in the CDR3. CDR1 and CDR2 from the germline V gene are SGHDT and YYEEEE. After removal of 0 bases from V and 4 bases from J, the junction contained 10 bases not matched to a gene. The CDR3 DNA reads TGTGCCAGCAGCTTGGCAGGGAGGAGCGGGAGGGCGTACAATGAGCAGTTCTTC. Its protein is CASSLAGRSGRAYNEQFF.

The rearrangement uses TRBV14 and TRBJ2-2, with D maybe TRBD1 (6 bases). Germline CDR1 and CDR2: SGHDN and FVKESK. The CDR3 spans 13 residues. This CDR3 is CASRDKNTGELFF. In DNA form, the CDR3 reads TGTGCTAGTCGGGACAAGAACACCGGGGAGCTGTTTTTT.

There are many counts of this clonotype. The CDR3 nucleotides read TGTGCCAGCAGCGCACGACAGGGGGCGAACACCGGGGAGCTGTTTTTT. Translation gives CASSARQGANTGELFF. This sequence joins TRBV7-2 and TRBJ2-2; 9 bases map to TRBD1. V dropped 5 bases and J dropped 0; count of bases not matched to a gene: 4. Germline V gives CDR1 SGHTA, CDR2 FQGNSA. The length of the CDR3 is 16 residues.

In this sample, this clonotype turned up many times. Germline is not matched at one junction end, which may reflect a read error. This chain links TRBV7-7 with TRBJ2-1; D gene unclear. This CDR3 has 17 amino acids. CDR1 and CDR2 from the germline V gene are SSHAT and FNYEAQ (reference sequence). The CDR3 DNA follows: TGTGCTAGCAGCCCGTCACAGTTTCTCTTTTCCTACAATGAGCAGTTCTTC. Translated: CASSPSQFLFSYNEQFF.

V usage is TRBV27 and J usage is TRBJ2-3; 7 nucleotides line up with TRBD2. The J segment lost 3 bases and the V segment lost 3 bases, leaving 9 bases of the junction unmatched. CDR3 length: 16 amino acids. CDR1 and CDR2 from the germline V gene are MNHEY and SMNVEV (reference sequence). The CDR3, as DNA: TGTGCCAGCAGTTTGGGCCAGCGGGAAAGTACAGATACGCAGTATTTT. It yields the protein CASSLGQRESTDTQYF.

A note on this clonotype: It may be a read error: a sequence one base away is much more abundant. The gene calls are TRBV10-3 and TRBJ2-3; 10 bases match TRBD2. The CDR3 runs to 16 residues. Germline V CDR1 and CDR2: ENHRY, SYGVKD. CDR3 loop: CATSAVAGGFTDTQYF. The CDR3 bases are TGTGCCACCAGTGCCGTAGCGGGAGGATTTACAGATACGCAGTATTTT.

This clonotype has at least ten counts. The V gene is TRBV20-1, the J gene TRBJ2-1, with D hard to call. The CDR3 totals 14 residues. V lost 0 bases to trimming and J lost 12 bases, with 18 bases between them. The germline V gene has CDR1 DFQATT and CDR2 SNEGSKA (reference sequence). In DNA form, the CDR3 reads TGCAGTGCTAGAGATGCCCGTTCAGGCCGTTTGCAGTTCTTC. This codes for CSARDARSGRLQFF.

This clonotype was counted many times. This CDR3 is CASSLRGRQEQYF. The CDR3 coding sequence is TGTGCCAGCAGCCTCAGGGGGAGGCAGGAGCAGTACTTC. The chain couples TRBV7-2 to TRBJ2-7, with D tentatively TRBD1 (7 bases). Trimming left V 5 bases short and J 7 bases short, with 15 bases between. The CDR3 is made up of 13 amino acids. Germline V lookup: CDR1 SGHTA, CDR2 FQGNSA.